This TCR beta chain was documented in a study of blood T cell repertoires in COVID-19. Study-level background: The United States, Italy and Spain supplied acute and convalescent COVID-19 samples. Nucleic acid was either cDNA or gDNA, and it came from T cells, B-cell-depleted T cells, or PBMCs.

Germline V gene lookup returns CDR1 MGHDK and CDR2 SYGVNS. The CDR3 covers 13 residues. V was clipped by 4 bases and J by 2 bases; unmatched bases: 1. Clones were read by immunoSEQ multiplex PCR, and TCRdb kept only the in-frame ones, dropping some. The sample yields about 83,000 clones, around 88% seen once. Material for sequencing was peripheral blood. This clonotype was sampled from a middle-aged man with active COVID-19. The genes are TRBV25-1 and TRBJ1-2, with 7 bases that match TRBD1. The CDR3 coding sequence is TGTGCCAGCAGTGCGGGACAGAACTATGGCTACACCTTC. It encodes CASSAGQNYGYTF.